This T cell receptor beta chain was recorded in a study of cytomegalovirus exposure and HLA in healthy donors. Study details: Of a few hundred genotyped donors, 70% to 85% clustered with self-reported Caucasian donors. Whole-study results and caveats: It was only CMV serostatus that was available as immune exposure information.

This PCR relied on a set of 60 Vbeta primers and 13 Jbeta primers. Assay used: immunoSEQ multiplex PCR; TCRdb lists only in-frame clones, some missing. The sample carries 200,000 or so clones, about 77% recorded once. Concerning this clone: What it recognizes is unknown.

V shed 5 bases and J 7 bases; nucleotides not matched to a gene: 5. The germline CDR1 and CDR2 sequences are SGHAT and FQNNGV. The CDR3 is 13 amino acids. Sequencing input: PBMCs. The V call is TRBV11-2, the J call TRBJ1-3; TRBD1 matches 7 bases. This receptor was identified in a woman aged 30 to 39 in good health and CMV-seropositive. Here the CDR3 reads CASSRGQPNTIYF. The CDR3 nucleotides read TGTGCCAGCAGCCGGGGACAGCCTAACACCATATATTTT. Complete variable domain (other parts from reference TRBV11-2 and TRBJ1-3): EAGVAQSPRYKIIEKRQSVAFWCNPISGHATLYWYQQILGQGPKLLIQFQNNGVVDDSQLPKDRFSAERLKGVDSTLKIQPAKLEDSAVYLCASSRGQPNTIYFGEGSWLTVV.